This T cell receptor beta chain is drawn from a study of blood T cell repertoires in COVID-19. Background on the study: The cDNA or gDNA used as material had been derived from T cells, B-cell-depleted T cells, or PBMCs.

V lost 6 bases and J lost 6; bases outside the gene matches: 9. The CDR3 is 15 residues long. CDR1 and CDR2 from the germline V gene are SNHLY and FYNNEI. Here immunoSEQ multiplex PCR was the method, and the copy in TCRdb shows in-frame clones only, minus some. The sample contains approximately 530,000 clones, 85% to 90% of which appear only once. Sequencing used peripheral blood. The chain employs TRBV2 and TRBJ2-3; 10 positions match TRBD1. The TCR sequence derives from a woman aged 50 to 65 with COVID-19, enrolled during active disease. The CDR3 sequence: CASRSLTGGLDTQYF. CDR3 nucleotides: TGTGCCAGCAGGAGCCTGACAGGGGGCCTCGATACGCAGTATTTT.